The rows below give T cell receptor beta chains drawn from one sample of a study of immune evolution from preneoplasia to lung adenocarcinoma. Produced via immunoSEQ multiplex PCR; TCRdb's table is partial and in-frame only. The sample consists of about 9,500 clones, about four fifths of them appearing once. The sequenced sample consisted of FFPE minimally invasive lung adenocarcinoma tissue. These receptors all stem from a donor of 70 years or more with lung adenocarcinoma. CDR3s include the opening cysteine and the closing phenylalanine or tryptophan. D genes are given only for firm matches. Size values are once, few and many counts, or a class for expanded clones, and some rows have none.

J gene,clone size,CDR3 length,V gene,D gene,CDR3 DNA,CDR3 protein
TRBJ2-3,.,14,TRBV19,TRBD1,TGTGCCAGTAGTATAGGACAGGGGGCAGATACGCAGTATTTT,CASSIGQGADTQYF
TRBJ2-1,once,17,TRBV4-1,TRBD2,TGCGCCAGCAGCCAAGAGGGACTAGCGGGCTTAATCAATGAGCAGTTCTTC,CASSQEGLAGLINEQFF
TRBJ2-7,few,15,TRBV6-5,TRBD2,TGTGCCAGCAGTTACTCGGCCGGACTAGCGGCGGCGAAGTACTTC,CASSYSAGLAAAKYF
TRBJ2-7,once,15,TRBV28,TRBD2,TGTGCCAGCAGTTTAACGGCTAGCGGGAACTACGAGCAGTACTTC,CASSLTASGNYEQYF
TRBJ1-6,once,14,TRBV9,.,TGTGCCAGCAGCGTCACAGACTCGAATTCACCCCTCCACTTT,CASSVTDSNSPLHF
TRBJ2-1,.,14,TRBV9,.,TGTGCCAGCAGCCCGAGGCCAGGGTCGCAGGAGCAGTTCTTC,CASSPRPGSQEQFF
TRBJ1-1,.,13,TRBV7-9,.,TGTGCCACCCAAGGTCTGGGGGACACTGAAGCTTTCTTT,CATQGLGDTEAFF
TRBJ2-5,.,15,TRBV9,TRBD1,TGTGCCAGCAGCGCCGCGGGACAGGGGCCTCAGACCCAGTACTTC,CASSAAGQGPQTQYF
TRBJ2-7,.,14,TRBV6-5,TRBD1,TGTGCCAGCAGGAAACCGGGACAGGCCTACGAGCAGTACTTC,CASRKPGQAYEQYF
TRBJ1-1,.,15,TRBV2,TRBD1,TGTGCCAGCAGTGAGGGAGGACAGGTCTACACTGAAGCTTTCTTT,CASSEGGQVYTEAFF
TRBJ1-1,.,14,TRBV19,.,TGTGCCAGTAGTAGTAAACAGGGTTTCACTGAAGCTTTCTTT,CASSSKQGFTEAFF
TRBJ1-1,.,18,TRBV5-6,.,TGTGCCAGCAGCTTGGCCGGAGAGACACTCTTCGAGGACACTGAAGCTTTCTTT,CASSLAGETLFEDTEAFF
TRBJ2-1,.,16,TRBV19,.,TGTGCCAGTAGTATCGACTACCCGGTGAGAGACAATGAGCAGTTCTTC,CASSIDYPVRDNEQFF
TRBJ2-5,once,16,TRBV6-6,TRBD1,TGTGCCAGCAGTCGCCACCGGGACAGGGGACAAGAGACCCAGTACTTC,CASSRHRDRGQETQYF
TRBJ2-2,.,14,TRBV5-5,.,TGTGCCAGCAAACAGGGAGTGAACACCGGGGAGCTGTTTTTT,CASKQGVNTGELFF
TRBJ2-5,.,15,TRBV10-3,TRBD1,TGTGCCATCAGTGAGCCGGACAGGGCCAGGGAGACCCAGTACTTC,CAISEPDRARETQYF
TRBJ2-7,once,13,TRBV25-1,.,TGTGCCAGCAGTGAAATAGGGACCTACGAGCAGTACTTC,CASSEIGTYEQYF
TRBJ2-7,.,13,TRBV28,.,TGTGCCAGCAGTTTGACGAACTCCTACGAGCAGTACTTC,CASSLTNSYEQYF
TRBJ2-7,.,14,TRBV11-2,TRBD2,TGTGCCAGCAGCTTAGGGCTAGCGGGAGACGAGCAGTACTTC,CASSLGLAGDEQYF
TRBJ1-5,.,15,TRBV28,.,TGTGCCAGCAGCCCAAGCCAGGCCACATATCAGCCCCAGCATTTT,CASSPSQATYQPQHF
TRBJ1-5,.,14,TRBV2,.,TGTGCCAGCAGCAGTATTTATAGCAATCAGCCCCAGCATTTT,CASSSIYSNQPQHF
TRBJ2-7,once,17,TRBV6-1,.,TGTGCCAGCAGTGAGAGGGATGGGTGGGGGAGTGATTACGAGCAGTACTTC,CASSERDGWGSDYEQYF
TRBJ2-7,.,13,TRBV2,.,TGTGCCAGCACTGGGGCGGGCTCCTACGAGCAGTACTTC,CASTGAGSYEQYF
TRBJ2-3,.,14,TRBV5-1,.,TGCGCCAGCAGCTTGGATGCTAGCACAGATACGCAGTATTTT,CASSLDASTDTQYF
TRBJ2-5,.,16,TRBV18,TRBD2,TGTGCCAGCTCACCAGACGAGCGGGACTTCCAAGAGACCCAGTACTTC,CASSPDERDFQETQYF
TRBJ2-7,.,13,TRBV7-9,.,TGTGCCAGCAGCTTTGGACGGACCTACGAGCAGTACTTC,CASSFGRTYEQYF
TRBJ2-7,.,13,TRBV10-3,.,TGTGCCATCAGCCCCCCGGGGGCGAATGAGCAGTACTTC,CAISPPGANEQYF
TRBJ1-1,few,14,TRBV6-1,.,TGTGCCAGCAAAGAACGACAGACGAACACTGAAGCTTTCTTT,CASKERQTNTEAFF
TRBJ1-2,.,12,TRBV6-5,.,TGTGCCAGCAGTGGTGCTAACTATGGCTACACCTTC,CASSGANYGYTF
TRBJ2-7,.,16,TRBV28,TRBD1,TGTGCCAGCAGTTACATCCAGGGGGCGCCAACTGGGGAGCAGTACTTC,CASSYIQGAPTGEQYF
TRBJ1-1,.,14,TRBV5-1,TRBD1,TGCGCCAGCAGCTCCGAGTATTGGACAGGAGAAGCTTTCTTT,CASSSEYWTGEAFF
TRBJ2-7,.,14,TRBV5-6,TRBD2,TGTGCCAGCAGCCCCGCGGGGCGGGAGGTCGAGCAGTACTTC,CASSPAGREVEQYF
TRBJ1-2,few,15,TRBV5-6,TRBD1,TGTGCCAGCAGCTCACTGACAGGGATGAACTATGGCTACACCTTC,CASSSLTGMNYGYTF
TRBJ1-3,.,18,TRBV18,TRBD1,TGTGCCAGCTCACGCGCTGCGGGACAGGGATTCTCTGGAAACACCATATATTTT,CASSRAAGQGFSGNTIYF
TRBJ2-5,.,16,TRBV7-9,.,TGTGCCAGCAGCTTAGGTCGGACCCTGACCCAAGAGACCCAGTACTTC,CASSLGRTLTQETQYF
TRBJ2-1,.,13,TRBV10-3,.,TGTGCCATCAGTGAGTTCTTAAGACCTGAGCAGTTCTTC,CAISEFLRPEQFF
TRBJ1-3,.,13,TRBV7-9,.,TGTGCCAGCACCGACAACTCTGGAAACACCATATATTTT,CASTDNSGNTIYF
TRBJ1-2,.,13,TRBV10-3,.,TGTGCCATCAGCGTAGACGGTAACTATGGCTACACCTTC,CAISVDGNYGYTF
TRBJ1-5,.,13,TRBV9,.,TGTGCCAGCAGCGGAGGGTTCAATCAGCCCCAGCATTTT,CASSGGFNQPQHF
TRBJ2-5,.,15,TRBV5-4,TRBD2,TGTGCCAGCAGCCACCTCGGGGGGGGTAAGGAGACCCAGTACTTC,CASSHLGGGKETQYF
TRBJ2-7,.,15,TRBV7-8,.,TGTGCCAGCAGCCTATCGACAGGCAGCTCCTACGAGCAGTACTTC,CASSLSTGSSYEQYF
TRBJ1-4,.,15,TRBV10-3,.,TGTGCCATCAGAGACGGCGCCGCAACTAATGAAAAACTGTTTTTT,CAIRDGAATNEKLFF
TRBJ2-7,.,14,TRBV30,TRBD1,TGTGCCTGGAGTGGACAGGGGGAAGCCTACGAGCAGTACTTC,CAWSGQGEAYEQYF
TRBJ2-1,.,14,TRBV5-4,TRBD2,TGTGCCAGCAGCCTAGAGTCGGCTAGCGGGGAGGGATTCTTC,CASSLESASGEGFF
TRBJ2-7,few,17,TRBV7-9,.,TGTGCCAGCAGCCCCAAGGACATGGACCCCAGCTCCTACGAGCAGTACTTC,CASSPKDMDPSSYEQYF
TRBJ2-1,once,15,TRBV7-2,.,TGTGCCAGCAGCTTAGTAGCGAGCTTTGGTAATGAGCAGTTCTTC,CASSLVASFGNEQFF
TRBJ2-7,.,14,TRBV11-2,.,TGTGCCAGCAGCTCCGAGGGGGGACGCCTGGAGCAGTACTTC,CASSSEGGRLEQYF
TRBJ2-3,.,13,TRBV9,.,TGTGCCAGCAGCGTATCCGATGCAGATACGCAGTATTTT,CASSVSDADTQYF
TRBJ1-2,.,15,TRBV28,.,TGTGCCAGCAGTTTACTGGACATACCTAACTATGGCTACACCTTC,CASSLLDIPNYGYTF